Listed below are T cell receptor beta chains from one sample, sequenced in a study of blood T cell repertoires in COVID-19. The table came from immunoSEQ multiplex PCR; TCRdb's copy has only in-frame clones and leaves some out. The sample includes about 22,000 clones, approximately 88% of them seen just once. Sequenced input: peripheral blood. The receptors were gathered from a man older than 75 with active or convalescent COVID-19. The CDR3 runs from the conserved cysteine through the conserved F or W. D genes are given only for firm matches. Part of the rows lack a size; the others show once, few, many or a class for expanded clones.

CASSLGGGGADTQYF TGTGCTAGCAGCTTAGGTGGCGGGGGGGCAGATACGCAGTATTTT TRBJ2-3 few TRBD2 TRBV7-7
CASSKPGSKNTEAFF TGTGCCAGCAGCAAACCGGGGTCCAAGAACACTGAAGCTTTCTTT TRBJ1-1 NA NA TRBV11-2
CASSTTSGSDTQYF TGTGCCAGTAGTACCACTAGCGGGTCAGATACGCAGTATTTT TRBJ2-3 NA TRBD2 TRBV19
CASSLSRTAGYTDTQYF TGTGCCAGCAGTTTATCGAGAACGGCGGGGTACACAGATACGCAGTATTTT TRBJ2-3 NA NA TRBV27
CASSLAGGPGEQYF TGCGCCAGCAGCCTAGCGGGAGGGCCGGGGGAGCAGTACTTC TRBJ2-7 NA TRBD2 TRBV10-2
CASSLVAGIDEQFF TGCGCCAGCAGCTTGGTGGCAGGGATTGATGAGCAGTTCTTC TRBJ2-1 NA NA TRBV5-1
CASSPDRGQFF TGCGCCAGCAGTCCAGACAGGGGACAGTTCTTC TRBJ2-1 NA TRBD1 TRBV5-1
CASSDLFSDRGRNGYTF TGTGCCAGCAGCGACCTCTTTTCTGACAGGGGGCGGAATGGCTACACCTTC TRBJ1-2 NA TRBD1 TRBV5-6
CASSRSGIEAFF TGTGCCAGCAGCCGGTCAGGGATTGAAGCTTTCTTT TRBJ1-1 medium-sized NA TRBV3-1/TRBV3-2
CASSLPTPGLETQYF TGTGCCAGCAGCCTCCCTACCCCGGGACTTGAGACCCAGTACTTC TRBJ2-5 few NA TRBV5-4
CASSLGTNHNEQFF TGCGCCAGCAGCTTAGGGACTAATCACAATGAGCAGTTCTTC TRBJ2-1 NA TRBD2 TRBV5-1
CAWSVLTSGSVQYF TGTGCCTGGAGTGTACTGACTAGCGGGAGCGTGCAGTATTTT TRBJ2-3 NA TRBD2 TRBV30
CASSRQIYGYTF TGTGCCAGCAGCAGACAGATCTATGGCTACACCTTC TRBJ1-2 few NA TRBV6-2/TRBV6-3
CAWGDSYHMTDTQYF TGTGCCTGGGGGGACAGCTATCACATGACAGATACGCAGTATTTT TRBJ2-3 NA TRBD1 TRBV30
CSASPRDTANYGYTF TGCAGTGCTAGTCCTCGGGACACAGCTAACTATGGCTACACCTTC TRBJ1-2 NA NA TRBV20-1
CASSQALGHETQYF TGTGCCAGCAGCCAAGCCCTGGGACACGAGACCCAGTACTTC TRBJ2-5 NA NA TRBV4-2
CASSYSGQTNGYTF TGTGCCAGCAGTTACTCGGGACAGACGAATGGCTACACCTTC TRBJ1-2 few TRBD1 TRBV6-5
CASSLDPRVGDTQYF TGTGCCAGCAGCTTGGACCCCAGGGTAGGAGATACGCAGTATTTT TRBJ2-3 NA NA TRBV5-6
CSVIPAGANVLTF TGCAGCGTTATCCCAGCTGGGGCCAACGTCCTGACTTTC TRBJ2-6 NA NA TRBV29-1
CASRLTGSLGRDEQYF TGTGCCAGCAGATTAACGGGGTCCCTAGGTAGAGACGAGCAGTACTTC TRBJ2-7 NA NA TRBV28
CASSLVIAGGQETQYF TGTGCCAGCAGCTTAGTTATAGCGGGAGGGCAAGAGACCCAGTACTTC TRBJ2-5 NA TRBD2 TRBV7-2
CASSQDGRGGREKLFF TGTGCCAGCAGCCAAGATGGAAGGGGGGGGAGAGAAAAACTGTTTTTT TRBJ1-4 NA NA TRBV3-1/TRBV3-2
CASREGGLSPLHF TGTGCCAGCAGGGAAGGGGGCCTCTCACCCCTCCACTTT TRBJ1-6 NA TRBD1 TRBV6-1
CASSLDGSFRLETQYF TGTGCCAGCAGCTTAGATGGTAGTTTTCGGTTGGAGACCCAGTACTTC TRBJ2-5 NA NA TRBV11-2
CASSQRQGESETQYF TGTGCCAGCAGCCAACGACAGGGGGAATCAGAGACCCAGTACTTC TRBJ2-5 NA TRBD1 TRBV7-7
CASSIQLQETQYF TGTGCCAGTAGTATACAACTCCAAGAGACCCAGTACTTC TRBJ2-5 once NA TRBV19
CASSLMTSSHSENEQFF TGTGCCAGCAGCTTGATGACTAGCAGTCACTCGGAGAATGAGCAGTTCTTC TRBJ2-1 NA TRBD2 TRBV5-8
CASSPLTSGGTDTQYF TGTGCCAGCAGCCCCTTGACTAGCGGGGGGACAGATACGCAGTATTTT TRBJ2-3 NA TRBD2 TRBV3-1/TRBV3-2
CASSLGRDRNPPLHF TGTGCCAGTAGCCTTGGACGGGATAGGAATCCACCCCTCCACTTT TRBJ1-6 NA NA TRBV19
CASSLDRGDNEQFF TGTGCCAGCAGCTTGGACAGGGGGGACAATGAGCAGTTCTTC TRBJ2-1 NA TRBD1 TRBV5-6
CASSPDRNNEQFF TGTGCCAGCAGCCCGGACAGGAACAATGAGCAGTTCTTC TRBJ2-1 NA TRBD1 TRBV2
CASSLNLETQYF TGTGCCAGCAGTTTAAACTTGGAGACCCAGTACTTC TRBJ2-5 NA NA TRBV12-3/TRBV12-4
CASRTNEPISYEQYF TGTGCCAGCAGAACTAATGAACCAATCTCCTACGAGCAGTACTTC TRBJ2-7 once NA TRBV2
CASSRIASPTDTQYF TGCGCCAGCAGCCGGATAGCCTCCCCCACAGATACGCAGTATTTT TRBJ2-3 NA NA TRBV4-3
CASSIRDKATNEKLFF TGCGCCAGCAGCATCCGGGACAAAGCAACTAATGAAAAACTGTTTTTT TRBJ1-4 NA NA TRBV5-1
CASSISSSGHQPQHF TGTGCCAGTAGTATAAGTTCGTCGGGTCATCAGCCCCAGCATTTT TRBJ1-5 few NA TRBV19
CASSRLSGGATDTQYF TGTGCCAGCAGTAGACTTAGCGGGGGGGCTACAGATACGCAGTATTTT TRBJ2-3 once TRBD2 TRBV7-8
CATSDSRDTPQETQYF TGTGCCACCAGTGATTCTCGAGACACTCCACAAGAGACCCAGTACTTC TRBJ2-5 NA NA TRBV24-1
CASSATRLNTEAFF TGTGCCAGTAGTGCTACGCGGCTGAACACTGAAGCTTTCTTT TRBJ1-1 NA NA TRBV19
CASSMTGNEQFF TGTGCCAGCAGTATGACAGGGAATGAGCAGTTCTTC TRBJ2-1 NA TRBD1 TRBV2
CASSGNGGDYSPLHF TGCGCCAGCAGCGGGAACGGGGGGGATTATTCACCCCTCCACTTT TRBJ1-6 NA NA TRBV5-1
CASSKSGGYNEQFF TGTGCCAGTAGTAAGTCAGGGGGCTACAATGAGCAGTTCTTC TRBJ2-1 NA TRBD1 TRBV19
CASSPLRGGGTDTQYF TGTGCCAGCAGCCCGCTTAGGGGAGGGGGCACAGATACGCAGTATTTT TRBJ2-3 NA TRBD2 TRBV11-2
CASIQPWGRQGTGNTIYF TGTGCCAGTATCCAACCCTGGGGTCGACAGGGCACTGGAAACACCATATATTTT TRBJ1-3 NA TRBD1 TRBV19